What follows are 11 T cell receptor beta chains derived from one specimen sequenced in a study of cytomegalovirus exposure and HLA in healthy donors (dated by TCRdb to about 2017). Libraries were made using the immunoSEQ multiplex PCR assay. For the multiplex PCR, a mixture combining 60 forward primers for TCR Vbeta segments and 13 reverse primers for TCR Jbeta segments was used. TCRdb obtained this table from immuneACCESS and retained in-frame rearrangements with V and J assigned. These tables miss some clones; where compared with another copy, unresolved V genes account for less than half of the shortfall, and the remainder is unexplained. The sample table shows 95,000 to 150,000 clones, and roughly 79% are seen once. In total, the top ten clones hold 2% to 2.5% of the sample. Specimen: PBMCs. The receptor set was obtained from a middle-aged woman in good health and CMV-seronegative.

CDR3: CSVVGDRGSEQFF. The CDR3 DNA reads as TGCAGCGTTGTAGGGGACAGGGGTTCCGAGCAGTTCTTC. This sequence joins TRBV29-1 and TRBJ2-1; TRBD1 matches at 10 bases. With 4 bases clipped from V and 10 bases from J, the junction kept 7 bases outside the gene matches. The CDR3 contains 13 residues. In germline, CDR1 is SQVTM, CDR2 ANQGSEA.

The V and J genes are TRBV4-1 and TRBJ2-3; 15 bases map to TRBD2. The V gene end was trimmed by 1 base and the J gene end by 3 bases; junction bases not matched to a gene: 11. The CDR3 totals 20 residues. Germline V lookup: CDR1 MGHRA, CDR2 YSYEKL. In DNA, the CDR3 is TGCGCCAGCAGCCAAGGGAGGGGGACTAGCGGGGGGACTCCTACAGATACGCAGTATTTT. The encoded protein is CASSQGRGTSGGTPTDTQYF.

The rearrangement joins TRBV9 to TRBJ1-2; D remains unclear. The CDR3 is made up of 13 amino acids. The V gene lost 3 bases and the J gene lost 2 bases, with 8 bases spanning the gap. Germline loops: CDR1 SGDLS, CDR2 YYNGEE. This CDR3 is CASSGRVNYGYTF. CDR3 DNA: TGTGCCAGCAGCGGGAGGGTGAACTATGGCTACACCTTC.

This rearrangement joins TRBV29-1 to TRBJ2-7; 9 nucleotides align to TRBD2. The germline CDR1 and CDR2 sequences are SQVTM and ANQGSEA. Trimming removed 7 bases from V and 6 bases from J; junction bases left unmatched: 10. The CDR3 covers 13 residues. CDR3 amino acids: CSANGVAGVEQYF. The CDR3 DNA reads TGCAGCGCCAACGGAGTAGCGGGGGTCGAGCAGTACTTC.

The chain recombines TRBV5-1 with TRBJ2-1; 12 bases match TRBD2. The CDR3 loop spans 17 amino acids. The trim removed 5 bases at V and 9 bases at J, leaving 15 bases unmatched. The germline CDR1 and CDR2 sequences are SGHRS and YFSETQ. The CDR3 DNA sequence: TGCGCCAGCAGTCCTCCCCGGACTAGCGGGATTAATAGTGAGCAGTTCTTC. Translated, it gives CASSPPRTSGINSEQFF.

This clone was counted a few times. The chain carries TRBV5-1 and TRBJ2-7, with no clear D. Trimming took off 4 bases at V and 9 bases at J, with 17 bases between the two ends. The CDR3 runs to 13 residues. CDR1 and CDR2 (germline): SGHRS, YFSETQ. As DNA, the CDR3 is TGCGCCAGCAGCCCGAACCCGCGCGGAGCGCAGTACTTC. This gives the protein CASSPNPRGAQYF.

The CDR3 DNA is TGTGCCAGCAGTGAGGGACTCCTGAACACCGGGGAGCTGTTTTTT. Its translation: CASSEGLLNTGELFF. V is TRBV25-1 and J is TRBJ2-2, with D possibly matching TRBD2 (6 bases). The CDR3 is 15 amino acids. CDR1 and CDR2 (germline): MGHDK, SYGVNS. The V end lost 3 bases, the J end lost 1 base, and 9 bases lay between the germline ends.

This rearrangement joins TRBV5-4 to TRBJ1-1; 9 positions agree with TRBD1. V trimming: 5 bases; J trimming: 0 bases; junction bases outside the gene matches: 14. Germline V CDR1 and CDR2: SGHNT, YYREEE (reference sequence). CDR3 length equals 18 residues. CDR3 in DNA: TGTGCCAGCAGTTCCTCCGGGACAGGGTTGTTAGTGAACACTGAAGCTTTCTTT. Its protein product is CASSSSGTGLLVNTEAFF.

The rearrangement links TRBV11-2 to TRBJ1-2; TRBD1 is a possible D gene (5 bases). V was clipped by 6 bases and J by 8 bases, with 10 bases between them. This CDR3 has 11 amino acids. Per germline, CDR1 SGHAT and CDR2 FQNNGV. The CDR3 is CASRGGKGYTF. In nucleotides, the CDR3 is TGTGCCAGCAGGGGGGGGAAGGGCTACACCTTC.

The V gene is TRBV9, the J gene TRBJ2-1; no clear D. V was pared by 3 bases and J by 0 bases, with 13 bases between. Germline values: CDR1 SGDLS, CDR2 YYNGEE. This CDR3 is 16 amino acids long. The CDR3 is CASSGGAKGSYNEQFF. The CDR3 DNA is TGTGCCAGCAGCGGTGGAGCGAAAGGCTCCTACAATGAGCAGTTCTTC.

The V and J genes are TRBV18 and TRBJ2-3; D is ambiguous. CDR1 KGHSH and CDR2 LQKENI come from the germline V gene. CDR3 size: 13 residues. V was shortened by 3 bases and J by 4 bases, with 8 bases between the two germline ends. The CDR3 here is CASSPPSADTQYF. DNA for the CDR3: TGTGCCAGCTCACCGCCGTCAGCAGATACGCAGTATTTT.